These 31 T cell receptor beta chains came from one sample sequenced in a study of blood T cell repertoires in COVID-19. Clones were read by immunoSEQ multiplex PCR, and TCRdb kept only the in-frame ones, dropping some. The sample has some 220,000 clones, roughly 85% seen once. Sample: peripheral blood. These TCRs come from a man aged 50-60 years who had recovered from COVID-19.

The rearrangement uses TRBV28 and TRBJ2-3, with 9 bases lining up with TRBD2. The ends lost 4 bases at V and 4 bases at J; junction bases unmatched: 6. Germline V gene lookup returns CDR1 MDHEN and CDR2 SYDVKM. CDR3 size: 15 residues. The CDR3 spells CASSSIAGAADTQYF. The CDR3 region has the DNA TGTGCCAGCAGTTCCATAGCGGGAGCGGCAGATACGCAGTATTTT.

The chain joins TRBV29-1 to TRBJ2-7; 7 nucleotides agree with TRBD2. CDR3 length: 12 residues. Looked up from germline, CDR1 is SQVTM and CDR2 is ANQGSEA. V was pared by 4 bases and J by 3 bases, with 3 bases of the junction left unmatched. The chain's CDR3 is CSVVSGIYEQYF. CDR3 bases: TGCAGCGTTGTCAGCGGGATCTACGAGCAGTACTTC.

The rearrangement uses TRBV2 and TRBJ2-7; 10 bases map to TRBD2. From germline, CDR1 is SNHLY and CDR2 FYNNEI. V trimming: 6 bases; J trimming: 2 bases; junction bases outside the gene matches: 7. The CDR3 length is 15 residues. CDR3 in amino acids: CASSEGLAPTYEQYF. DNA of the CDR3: TGTGCCAGCAGCGAGGGACTAGCGCCCACCTACGAGCAGTACTTC.

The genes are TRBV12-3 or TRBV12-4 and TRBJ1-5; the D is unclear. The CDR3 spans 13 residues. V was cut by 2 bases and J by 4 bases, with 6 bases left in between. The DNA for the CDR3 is TGTGCCAGCAGTTTATTAGAAAATCAGCCCCAGCATTTT. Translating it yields CASSLLENQPQHF.

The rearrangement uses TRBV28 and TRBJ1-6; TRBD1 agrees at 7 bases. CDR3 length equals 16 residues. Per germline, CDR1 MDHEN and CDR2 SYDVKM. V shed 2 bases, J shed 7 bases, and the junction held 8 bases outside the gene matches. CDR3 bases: TGTGCCAGCAGTTTACACACCGGGACAGCAAATTCACCCCTCCACTTT. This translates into CASSLHTGTANSPLHF.

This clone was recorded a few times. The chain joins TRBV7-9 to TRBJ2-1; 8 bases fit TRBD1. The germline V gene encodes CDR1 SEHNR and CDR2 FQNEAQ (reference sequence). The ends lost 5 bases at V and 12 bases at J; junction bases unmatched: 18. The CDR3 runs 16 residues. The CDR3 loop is CASSLGDRNVANAQFF. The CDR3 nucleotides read TGTGCCAGCAGCCTGGGGGACAGGAACGTCGCTAACGCGCAGTTCTTC.

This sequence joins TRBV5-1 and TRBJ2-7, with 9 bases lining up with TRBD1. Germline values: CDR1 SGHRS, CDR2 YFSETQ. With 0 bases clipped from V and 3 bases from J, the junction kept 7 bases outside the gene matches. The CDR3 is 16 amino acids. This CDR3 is CASSLANRDRDYEQYF. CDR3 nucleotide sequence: TGCGCCAGCAGCTTGGCCAACCGGGACAGGGACTACGAGCAGTACTTC.

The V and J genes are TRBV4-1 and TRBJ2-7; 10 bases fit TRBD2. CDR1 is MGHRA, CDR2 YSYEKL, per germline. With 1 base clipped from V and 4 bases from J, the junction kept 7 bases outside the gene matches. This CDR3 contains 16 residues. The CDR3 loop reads CASSQASSGRVYEQYF. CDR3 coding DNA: TGCGCCAGCAGCCAAGCCTCAAGCGGGAGGGTTTACGAGCAGTACTTC.

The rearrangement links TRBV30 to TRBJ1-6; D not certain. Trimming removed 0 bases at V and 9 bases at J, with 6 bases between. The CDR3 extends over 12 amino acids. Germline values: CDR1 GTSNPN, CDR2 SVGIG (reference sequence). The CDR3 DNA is TGTGCCTGGAGTGTGAGCGGTTCACCCCTCCACTTT. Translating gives CAWSVSGSPLHF. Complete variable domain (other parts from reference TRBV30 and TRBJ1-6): SQTIHQWPATLVQPVGSPLSLECTVEGTSNPNLYWYRQAAGRGLQLLFYSVGIGQISSEVPQNLSASRPQDRQFILSSKKLLLSDSGFYLCAWSVSGSPLHFGNGTRLTVT.

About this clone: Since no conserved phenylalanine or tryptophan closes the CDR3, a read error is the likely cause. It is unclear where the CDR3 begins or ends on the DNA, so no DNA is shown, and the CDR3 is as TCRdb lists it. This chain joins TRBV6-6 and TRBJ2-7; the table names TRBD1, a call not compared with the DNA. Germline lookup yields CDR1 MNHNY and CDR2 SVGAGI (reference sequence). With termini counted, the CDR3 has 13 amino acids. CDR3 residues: CASRGPGQGAAGL.

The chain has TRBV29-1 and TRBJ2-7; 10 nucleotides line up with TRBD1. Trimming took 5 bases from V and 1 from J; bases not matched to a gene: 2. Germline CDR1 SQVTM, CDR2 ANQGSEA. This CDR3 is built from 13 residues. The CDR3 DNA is TGCAGCGTTAGGACAGGGGGTTCCTACGAGCAGTACTTC. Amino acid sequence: CSVRTGGSYEQYF.

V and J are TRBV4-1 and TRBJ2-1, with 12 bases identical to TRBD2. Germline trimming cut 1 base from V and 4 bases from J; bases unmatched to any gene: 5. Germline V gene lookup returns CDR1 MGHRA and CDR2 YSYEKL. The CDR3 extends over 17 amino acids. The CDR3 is CASSQVAGTSGYNEQFF. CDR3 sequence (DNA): TGCGCCAGCAGCCAAGTGGCCGGGACTAGCGGGTACAATGAGCAGTTCTTC.

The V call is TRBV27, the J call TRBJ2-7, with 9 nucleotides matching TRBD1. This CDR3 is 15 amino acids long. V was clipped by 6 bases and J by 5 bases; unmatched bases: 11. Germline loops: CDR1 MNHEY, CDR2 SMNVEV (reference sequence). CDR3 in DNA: TGTGCCAGCAGGCCCTCCGGGACAGGGAGCCACGAGCAGTACTTC. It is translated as CASRPSGTGSHEQYF.

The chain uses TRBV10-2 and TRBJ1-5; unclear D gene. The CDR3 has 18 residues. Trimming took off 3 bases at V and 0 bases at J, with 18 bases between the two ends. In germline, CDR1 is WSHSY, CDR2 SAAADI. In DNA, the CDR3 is TGCGCCAGCAGTGAACATTACGGGTTAGTTGGTAGCAATCAGCCCCAGCATTTT. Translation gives CASSEHYGLVGSNQPQHF.

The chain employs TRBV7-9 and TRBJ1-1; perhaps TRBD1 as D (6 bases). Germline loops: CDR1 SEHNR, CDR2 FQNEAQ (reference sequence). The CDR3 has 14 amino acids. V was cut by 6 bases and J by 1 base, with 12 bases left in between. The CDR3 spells CASRPDRANTEAFF. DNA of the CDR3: TGTGCCAGCAGACCGGACAGAGCGAACACTGAAGCTTTCTTT.

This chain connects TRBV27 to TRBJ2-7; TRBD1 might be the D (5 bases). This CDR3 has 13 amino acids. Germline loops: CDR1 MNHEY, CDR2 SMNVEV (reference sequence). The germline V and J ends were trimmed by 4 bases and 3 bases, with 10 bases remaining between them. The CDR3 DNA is TGTGCCAGCAGTTATGGGCAGGGCTACGAGCAGTACTTC. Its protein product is CASSYGQGYEQYF.

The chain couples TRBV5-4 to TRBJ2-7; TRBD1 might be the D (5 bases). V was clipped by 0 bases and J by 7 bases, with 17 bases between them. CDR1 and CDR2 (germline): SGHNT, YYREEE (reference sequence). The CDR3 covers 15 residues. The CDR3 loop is CASSLGQLEAREQYF. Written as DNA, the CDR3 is TGTGCCAGCAGCTTGGGACAGCTGGAAGCGCGAGAGCAGTACTTC. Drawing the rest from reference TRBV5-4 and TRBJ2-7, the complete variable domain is ETGVTQSPTHLIKTRGQQVTLRCSSQSGHNTVSWYQQALGQGPQFIFQYYREEENGRGNFPPRFSGLQFPNYSSELNVNALELDDSALYLCASSLGQLEAREQYFGPGTRLTVT.

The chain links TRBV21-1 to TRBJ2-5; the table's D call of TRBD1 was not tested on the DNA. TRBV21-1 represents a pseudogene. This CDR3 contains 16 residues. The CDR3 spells CASRTGDRAPLETQYF. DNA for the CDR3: TGTGCCAGCAGAACGGGGGACAGGGCTCCCTTAGAGACCCAGTACTTC.

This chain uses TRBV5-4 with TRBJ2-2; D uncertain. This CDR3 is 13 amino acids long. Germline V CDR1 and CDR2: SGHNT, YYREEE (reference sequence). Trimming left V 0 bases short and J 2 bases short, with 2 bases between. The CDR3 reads CASSLANTGELFF. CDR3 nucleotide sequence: TGTGCCAGCAGCTTGGCTAACACCGGGGAGCTGTTTTTT.

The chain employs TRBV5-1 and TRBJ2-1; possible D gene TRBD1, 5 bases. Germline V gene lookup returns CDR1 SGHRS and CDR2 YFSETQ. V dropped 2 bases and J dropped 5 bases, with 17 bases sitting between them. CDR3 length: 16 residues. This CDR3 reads CASSFLTEVGDNEQFF. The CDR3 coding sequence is TGCGCCAGCAGCTTCCTGACAGAAGTAGGGGACAATGAGCAGTTCTTC.

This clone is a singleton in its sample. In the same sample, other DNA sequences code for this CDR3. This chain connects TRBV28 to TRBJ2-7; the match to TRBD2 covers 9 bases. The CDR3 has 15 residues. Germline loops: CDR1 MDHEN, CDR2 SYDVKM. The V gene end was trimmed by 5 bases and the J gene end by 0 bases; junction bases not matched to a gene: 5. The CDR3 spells CASSLSGGSSYEQYF. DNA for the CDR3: TGTGCCAGCAGTCTCAGCGGGGGGAGCTCCTACGAGCAGTACTTC. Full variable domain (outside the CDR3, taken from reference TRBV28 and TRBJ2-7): DVKVTQSSRYLVKRTGEKVFLECVQDMDHENMFWYRQDPGLGLRLIYFSYDVKMKEKGDIPEGYSVSREKKERFSLILESASTNQTSMYLCASSLSGGSSYEQYFGPGTRLTVT.

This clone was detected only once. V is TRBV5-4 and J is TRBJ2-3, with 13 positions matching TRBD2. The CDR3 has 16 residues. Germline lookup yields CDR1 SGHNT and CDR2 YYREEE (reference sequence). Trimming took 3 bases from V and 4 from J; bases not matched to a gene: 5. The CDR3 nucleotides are TGTGCCAGCAGCTCACGGACTAGCGGGAGATCAGATACGCAGTATTTT. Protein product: CASSSRTSGRSDTQYF.

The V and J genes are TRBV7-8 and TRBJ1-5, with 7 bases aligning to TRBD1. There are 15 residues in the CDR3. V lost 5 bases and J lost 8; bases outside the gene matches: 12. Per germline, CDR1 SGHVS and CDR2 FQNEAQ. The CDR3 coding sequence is TGTGCCAGCAGCCCTTTCGGACAGGTCGCGAAGCCCCAGCATTTT. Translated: CASSPFGQVAKPQHF.

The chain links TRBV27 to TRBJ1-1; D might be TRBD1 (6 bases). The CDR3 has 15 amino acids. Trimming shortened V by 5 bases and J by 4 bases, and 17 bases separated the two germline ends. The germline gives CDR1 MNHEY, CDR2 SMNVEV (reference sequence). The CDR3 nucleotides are TGTGCCAGCAGTGAACAGGGAACCATGGGCACTGAAGCTTTCTTT. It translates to CASSEQGTMGTEAFF.

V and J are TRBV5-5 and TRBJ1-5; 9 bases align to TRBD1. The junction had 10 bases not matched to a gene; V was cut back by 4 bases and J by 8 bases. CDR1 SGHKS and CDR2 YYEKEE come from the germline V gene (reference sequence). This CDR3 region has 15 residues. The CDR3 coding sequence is TGTGCCAGCAGCATTAGGACAGGGGCAGATAAGCCCCAGCATTTT. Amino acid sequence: CASSIRTGADKPQHF.

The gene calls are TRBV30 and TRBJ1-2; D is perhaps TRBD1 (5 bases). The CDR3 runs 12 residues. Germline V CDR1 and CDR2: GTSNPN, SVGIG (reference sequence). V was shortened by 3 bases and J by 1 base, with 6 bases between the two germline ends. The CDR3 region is CAWRTVNYGYTF. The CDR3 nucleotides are TGTGCCTGGAGGACAGTTAACTATGGCTACACCTTC.

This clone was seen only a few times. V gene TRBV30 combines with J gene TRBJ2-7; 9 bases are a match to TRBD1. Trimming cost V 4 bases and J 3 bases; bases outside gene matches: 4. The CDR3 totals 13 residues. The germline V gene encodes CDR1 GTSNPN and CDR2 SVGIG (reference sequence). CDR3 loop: CAWNRGLNYEQYF. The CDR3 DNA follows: TGTGCCTGGAACAGGGGGCTAAACTACGAGCAGTACTTC. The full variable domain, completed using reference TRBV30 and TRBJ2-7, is SQTIHQWPATLVQPVGSPLSLECTVEGTSNPNLYWYRQAAGRGLQLLFYSVGIGQISSEVPQNLSASRPQDRQFILSSKKLLLSDSGFYLCAWNRGLNYEQYFGPGTRLTVT.

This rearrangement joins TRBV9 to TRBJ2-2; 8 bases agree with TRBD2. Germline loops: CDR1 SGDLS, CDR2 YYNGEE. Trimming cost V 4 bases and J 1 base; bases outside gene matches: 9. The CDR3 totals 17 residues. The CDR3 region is CASSQKTSGRNTGELFF. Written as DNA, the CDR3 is TGTGCCAGCAGCCAAAAAACAAGCGGGAGGAACACCGGGGAGCTGTTTTTT.

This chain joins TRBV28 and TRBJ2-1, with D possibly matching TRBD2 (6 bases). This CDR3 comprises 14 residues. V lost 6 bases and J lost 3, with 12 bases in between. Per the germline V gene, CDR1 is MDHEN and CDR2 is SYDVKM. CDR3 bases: TGTGCCAGCAGGGGGGACGGGAGCTACAATGAGCAGTTCTTC. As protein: CASRGDGSYNEQFF. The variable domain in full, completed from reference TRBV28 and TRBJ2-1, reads DVKVTQSSRYLVKRTGEKVFLECVQDMDHENMFWYRQDPGLGLRLIYFSYDVKMKEKGDIPEGYSVSREKKERFSLILESASTNQTSMYLCASRGDGSYNEQFFGPGTRLTVL.

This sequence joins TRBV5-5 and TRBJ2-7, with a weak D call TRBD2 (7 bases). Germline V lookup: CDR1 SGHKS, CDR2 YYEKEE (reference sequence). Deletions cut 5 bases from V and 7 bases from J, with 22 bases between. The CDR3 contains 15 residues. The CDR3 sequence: CASRAGHSKAGEQYF. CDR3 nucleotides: TGTGCCAGCAGAGCGGGACACTCTAAGGCGGGGGAGCAGTACTTC.

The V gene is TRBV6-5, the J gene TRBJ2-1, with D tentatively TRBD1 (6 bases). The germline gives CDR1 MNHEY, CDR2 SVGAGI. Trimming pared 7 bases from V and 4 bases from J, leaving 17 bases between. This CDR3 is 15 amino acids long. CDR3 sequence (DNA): TGTGCCAGCATTAGAGATAGAGGGGGTTACAATGAGCAGTTCTTC. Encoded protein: CASIRDRGGYNEQFF.